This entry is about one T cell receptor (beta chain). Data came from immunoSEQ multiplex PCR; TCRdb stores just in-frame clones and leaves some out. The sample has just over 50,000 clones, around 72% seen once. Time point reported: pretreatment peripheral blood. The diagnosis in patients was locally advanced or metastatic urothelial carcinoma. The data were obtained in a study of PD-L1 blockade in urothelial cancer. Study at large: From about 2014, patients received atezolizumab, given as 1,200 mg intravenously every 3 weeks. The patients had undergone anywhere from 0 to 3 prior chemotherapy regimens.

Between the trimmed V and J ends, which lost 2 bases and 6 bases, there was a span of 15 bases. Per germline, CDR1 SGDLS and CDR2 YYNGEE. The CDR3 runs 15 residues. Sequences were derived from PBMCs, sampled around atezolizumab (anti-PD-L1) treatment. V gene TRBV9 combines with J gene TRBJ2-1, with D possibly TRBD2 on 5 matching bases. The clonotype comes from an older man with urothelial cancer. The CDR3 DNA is TGTGCCAGCAGCGTTTCGGGGTGGTATCCCAATGAGCAGTTCTTC. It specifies CASSVSGWYPNEQFF.